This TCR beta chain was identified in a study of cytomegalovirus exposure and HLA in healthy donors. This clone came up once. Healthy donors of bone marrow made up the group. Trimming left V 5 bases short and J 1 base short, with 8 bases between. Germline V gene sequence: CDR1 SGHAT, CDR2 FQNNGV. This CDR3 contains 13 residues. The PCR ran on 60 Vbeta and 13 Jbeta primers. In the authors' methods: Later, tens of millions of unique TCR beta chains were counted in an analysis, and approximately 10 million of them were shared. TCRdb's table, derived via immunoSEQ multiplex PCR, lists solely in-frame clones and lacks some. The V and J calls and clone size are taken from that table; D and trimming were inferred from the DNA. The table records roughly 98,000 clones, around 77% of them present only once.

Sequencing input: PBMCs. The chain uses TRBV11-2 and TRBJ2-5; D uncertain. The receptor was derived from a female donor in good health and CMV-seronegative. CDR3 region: CASSHISQETQYF. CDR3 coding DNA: TGTGCCAGCAGCCACATATCCCAAGAGACCCAGTACTTC.